This TCR beta chain came from a study of cytotoxic CD8 clonotypes in ibrutinib-treated CLL (dated by TCRdb to the early 2020s). General notes on the study: In this cohort, around 14 patients were treatment-naive and about a dozen were relapsed/refractory, while roughly 18 had unmutated IGHV. Partial responses were observed in 24 patients and complete responses in 2; after a median follow-up of roughly 62 months, remission was maintained in around 14 patients and progression was observed in approximately 12. Samples at response were collected after a median of about twelve months of treatment, with a range of roughly 6 to 40 months. An average of 255,043 productive templates and 80,000 to 100,000 productive rearrangements was obtained per sample. Of the 80 to 95 participants in the trial, 25 to 30 had longitudinal samples available. Cryopreserved peripheral blood mononuclear cells were obtained before treatment, at response, and at either sustained remission or disease progression. Every remission and progressive disease sample was obtained while ibrutinib was still being received by the patients.

Points the paper makes about the study in general: Clonality increased at ibrutinib response, stayed stable in sustained remission, and fell back toward baseline at progression. Sustained-remission and progressing patients did not have matched sampling times, and lymph node repertoires were not examined. Baseline clonality was found to be higher than that of age-matched healthy donors and was strongly correlated with circulating CD8+ T-cell counts. Public clonotypes were found to be uncommon and were observed to contract or remain stable during treatment; the increase in clonality was shown to reflect expansion of private clonotypes at ibrutinib response.

With regard to this clone: Its antigen is currently not known. No quality values exist for individual bases; no much larger clone is one base distant.

The time point tag for this specimen amounts to: progressive disease on ibrutinib. For TCR beta library preparation, roughly 1.8 micrograms of genomic DNA was extracted from cryopreserved PBMCs. High-throughput TCR beta sequencing was performed on longitudinal blood samples from CLL patients receiving ibrutinib monotherapy. Patients were enrolled in a phase 2 open-label single-center ibrutinib monotherapy trial. On a MiSeq, deep resolution sequencing aimed for a depth between 1 in 1 million and 1 in 200,000 T cells, with each clonotype covered approximately 9.2x on average. TCR beta libraries were generated with the immunoSEQ hsTCRB Kit. The authors' analysis ran thus. Data were analyzed with ImmunoSEQ Data Assistant and ImmunoSEQ Analyzer, with V, D and J genes assigned per IMGT definitions. Clonality was computed as one minus normalized Shannon entropy of productive rearrangement frequencies, ranging from 0 to 1. Only overrepresented clonotypes making up at least 0.05% of each patient's repertoire were included in the public clonotype analysis. Approximately 14 age-matched healthy donor repertoires from immuneACCESS served as clonality controls. TCRdb provides this immuneACCESS table in a form limited to in-frame rearrangements. Some clones are lacking; in checked studies, under half of them reflect an unresolved V gene, and why the rest are absent is not known. The DNA gave D and trimming, while V, J and clone size come from that table. Recorded for this sample are 35,000 or so clones; 60% to 80% of them occurred a single time. The biggest ten clones account for about a sixth of the sample.

The junction carries 12 bases between V and J, which are trimmed by 11 bases and 5 bases respectively. The cysteine opens and the phenylalanine closes a CDR3 of 11 amino acids. Left in the record is the CDR3 DNA by itself, 33 bases read in frame from the first base. The germline V gene provides CDR1 SNHLY and CDR2 FYNNEI. Specimen: PBMCs, collected at disease progression, from a patient treated with ibrutinib. The chain joins TRBV2 to TRBJ2-5; D gene: possibly TRBD2, on 6 matching bases. This sequence originates from a human donor with chronic lymphocytic leukemia. The CDR3 loop reads CAASVGETQYF. The base sequence is TGTGCCGCTAGCGTGGGCGAGACCCAGTACTTC.